The table lists the clone carrying this TCR beta chain with a few counts. Its target is not known. The length of the CDR3 is 16 residues. Primers used in a second PCR of about 7 to 12 cycles were a sample-barcoded 5' primer and a J-beta primer mix. TCRdb recomputed calls from the 5' RACE reads with MiXCR, one row per CDR3 protein. The table has some 900,000 distinct CDR3 sequences, about 30% seen once; the top ten hold about 18%. Approximately 10 milliliters of peripheral blood were drawn from each donor into EDTA-treated tubes. The data were obtained in a study of blood T cells in healthy people across ages. In the study overall: Every two T cells gave about one barcoded beta molecule via template switching.

Findings and caveats of the study: It was not possible, with unsorted PBMCs, to conclusively compare naive and antigen-experienced cells. Whereas aged donors had fewer naive CD4+ cells, long-lived donors had more of them and higher diversity.

The sample was blood. The source is a woman over 75 in good health. The gene calls are TRBV12-3 or TRBV12-4 and TRBJ2-5; D perhaps matches TRBD1 (6 bases). The DNA end favors TRBJ2-7, so the J call may be wrong. Here the CDR3 DNA reads TGTGCCAGCAGTTTAACAATGTCAGGGGATCCCCACGAGCAGTACTTC. Residues: CASSLTMSGDPHEQYF.